This TCR beta chain was identified during a study of monozygotic twins with inflammatory bowel disease. Note on this clonotype: Its target is not known.

Via template switching, UMIs carrying a 6-nucleotide sample barcode were introduced. TCRdb re-called the 5' RACE reads and shows each CDR3 protein once, DNA omitted. This listing includes some 170,000 distinct CDR3 sequences. This CDR3 contains 15 residues. Germline loops: CDR1 LGHDT, CDR2 YNNKEL (reference sequence). Study-level findings and limits: Since immunosuppressive treatments differed, patient repertoires may have gained added variability. T cell subtypes were not distinguishable in this analysis.

This clonotype was sampled from a human donor with ulcerative colitis or Crohn's disease, or a healthy co-twin of an affected twin (not recorded which). The material sequenced was blood. The chain links TRBV3-1 to TRBJ2-1; TCRdb gives TRBD1 as the D gene, but with no DNA this cannot be confirmed. The chain's CDR3 is CASSQGEAGAREQFF.